The 17 T cell receptor beta chains below all came from one sample that was sequenced in a study of T-cell memory formation after mild COVID-19. TCRdb re-called the 5' RACE reads with MiXCR, one entry per CDR3 protein. This table holds around 500,000 distinct CDR3 sequences, around a sixth found once. The sequenced material came from PBMCs or a T cell subset sorted from them (not recorded which). These receptors all stem from an adult woman who had mild COVID-19 (a few samples of this study predate the infection). Cell type and time point are not known.

V usage is TRBV7-2 and J usage is TRBJ2-7, with 9 bases identical to TRBD2. The CDR3 sequence is 15 residues long. Trimming removed 5 bases from V and 2 bases from J; junction bases left unmatched: 7. CDR1 and CDR2 from the germline V gene are SGHTA and FQGNSA. CDR3 DNA: TGTGCCAGCAGCCCCCGGACTAGCGTGACCTACGAGCAGTACTTC. Translation gives CASSPRTSVTYEQYF.

The rearrangement uses TRBV11-2 and TRBJ2-3; maybe TRBD2 (5 bases). This CDR3 has 19 residues. The V end was cut by 5 bases, the J end by 1 base, with 25 bases between. Germline values: CDR1 SGHAT, CDR2 FQNNGV. This chain's CDR3 is CASSPLVVGERRGTDTQYF. The CDR3 DNA follows: TGTGCCAGCAGCCCCCTGGTCGTCGGGGAGCGAAGGGGCACAGATACGCAGTATTTT.

The V and J genes are TRBV11-2 and TRBJ2-3, with 10 positions matching TRBD1. The V and J ends lost 6 bases and 5 bases, in that order; junction bases with no gene match: 5. Per germline, CDR1 SGHAT and CDR2 FQNNGV. The CDR3 has 14 residues. CDR3 residues: CASRHGTGEDTQYF. CDR3 nucleotide sequence: TGTGCCAGCAGACACGGGACAGGGGAAGATACGCAGTATTTT.

The chain links TRBV5-4 to TRBJ2-1; 16 bases are a match to TRBD2. The CDR3 runs to 19 residues. V dropped 4 bases and J dropped 9; count of bases not matched to a gene: 16. Germline CDR1 and CDR2: SGHNT and YYREEE (reference sequence). CDR3 in DNA: TGTGCCAGCAGCACGCACCCGGGACTAGCGGGGGGGCCTCTGGGTGAGCAGTTCTTC. Translating gives CASSTHPGLAGGPLGEQFF.

A few counts support this clonotype. This chain joins TRBV9 and TRBJ1-1; 7 bases agree with TRBD1. Germline loops: CDR1 SGDLS, CDR2 YYNGEE. This CDR3 contains 17 residues. The J segment lost 4 bases and the V segment lost 0 bases, leaving 12 bases of the junction unmatched. In DNA form, the CDR3 reads TGTGCCAGCAGCGTAGAAGGGGACAGCAGGGAGTTCACTGAAGCTTTCTTT. This encodes CASSVEGDSREFTEAFF. The full variable domain, in which reference TRBV9 and TRBJ1-1 provide the parts outside the CDR3, is DSGVTQTPKHLITATGQRVTLRCSPRSGDLSVYWYQQSLDQGLQFLIQYYNGEERAKGNILERFSAQQFPDLHSELNLSSLELGDSALYFCASSVEGDSREFTEAFFGQGTRLTVV.

The table lists this clonotype with a few counts. This chain links TRBV10-3 with TRBJ1-1; 7 nucleotides match TRBD1. The CDR3 sequence is 17 residues long. The germline gives CDR1 ENHRY, CDR2 SYGVKD. Unmatched junction bases numbered 11, after V lost 4 bases and J lost 0 bases. DNA of the CDR3: TGTGCCATCAGTGTAGCCGGGACAGATGTTATGAACACTGAAGCTTTCTTT. This codes for CAISVAGTDVMNTEAFF.

This clonotype was observed a few times. CDR3 protein: CAWRGTSGQETQYF. In nucleotides, the CDR3 is TGTGCCTGGAGGGGGACTAGCGGTCAAGAGACCCAGTACTTC. The gene calls are TRBV30 and TRBJ2-5, with 11 positions matching TRBD2. The junction had 2 bases not matched to a gene; V was cut back by 3 bases and J by 2 bases. Germline assignment: CDR1 GTSNPN and CDR2 SVGIG (reference sequence). This CDR3 has 14 residues.

This sequence joins TRBV9 and TRBJ2-7, with D uncertain. This CDR3 has 9 residues. Looked up from germline, CDR1 is SGDLS and CDR2 is YYNGEE. DNA of the CDR3: TGTGCGAATGATTACGAGCAGTACTTC. Translation gives CANDYEQYF.

The chain links TRBV9 to TRBJ2-3; D unresolved. The V gene lost 0 bases and the J gene lost 4 bases, with 12 bases spanning the gap. The CDR3 is 15 residues long. Per germline, CDR1 SGDLS and CDR2 YYNGEE. CDR3 bases: TGTGCCAGCAGCGTAGGTTCTAACCTGGCAGATACGCAGTATTTT. As protein: CASSVGSNLADTQYF.

The sample holds a few counts of this clonotype. The gene calls are TRBV2 and TRBJ2-1, with 9 bases aligning to TRBD1. The CDR3 contains 16 residues. V lost 3 bases to trimming and J lost 7 bases; unmatched junction nucleotides: 10. Germline V gene lookup returns CDR1 SNHLY and CDR2 FYNNEI. Here the CDR3 DNA reads TGTGCCAGCAGTGAGACCGGGACAGGGAAAGTGAATGAGCAGTTCTTC. It translates to CASSETGTGKVNEQFF.

In its sample, this clonotype was seen once. This rearrangement joins TRBV4-1 to TRBJ2-7, with no clear D. Trimming shortened V by 0 bases and J by 0 bases, and 9 bases separated the two germline ends. The CDR3 has 15 amino acids. Germline V CDR1 and CDR2: MGHRA, YSYEKL. CDR3 amino acids: CASSQDTAFSYEQYF. In nucleotides, the CDR3 is TGCGCCAGCAGCCAAGACACGGCCTTCTCCTACGAGCAGTACTTC.

J is TRBJ1-1 and V is TRBV29-1; D not certain. From germline, CDR1 is SQVTM and CDR2 ANQGSEA. Trimming took off 3 bases at V and 4 bases at J, with 12 bases between the two ends. The CDR3 is made up of 13 amino acids. The CDR3 reads CSVEAWAGTEAFF. DNA of the CDR3: TGCAGCGTTGAGGCCTGGGCGGGCACTGAAGCTTTCTTT.

This clonotype was recorded once. The chain has TRBV14 and TRBJ1-3; D unclear. This CDR3 spans 14 amino acids. Trimming removed 1 base at V and 4 bases at J, with 8 bases between. Germline loops: CDR1 SGHDN, CDR2 FVKESK. The CDR3 sequence is CASSQATTGNTIYF. The CDR3 coding sequence is TGTGCCAGCAGCCAAGCGACAACCGGAAACACCATATATTTT.

The chain links TRBV5-1 to TRBJ2-3; TRBD2 agrees at 10 bases. The CDR3 totals 16 residues. Germline trimming cut 3 bases from V and 4 bases from J; bases unmatched to any gene: 8. Germline CDR1 is SGHRS and CDR2 is YFSETQ. The CDR3 loop reads CASSSSPAGGPDTQYF. The CDR3 bases are TGCGCCAGCAGCTCCTCACCAGCGGGAGGGCCAGATACGCAGTATTTT.

The J gene is TRBJ2-7, the V gene TRBV5-1; 7 bases fit TRBD1. This CDR3 has 12 amino acids. With V trimmed by 3 bases and J by 10 bases, 7 bases remained unmatched. Per germline, CDR1 SGHRS and CDR2 YFSETQ. The DNA for the CDR3 is TGCGCCAGCAGCTCAAAGGGACAGACACAGTACTTC. This gives the protein CASSSKGQTQYF.

V is TRBV7-2 and J is TRBJ2-3, with a tentative D call TRBD2 (6 bases). The CDR3 has 15 amino acids. Germline-derived CDR1 and CDR2 are SGHTA and FQGNSA. Between the trimmed V and J ends, which lost 3 bases and 5 bases, there was a span of 15 bases. The CDR3 region is CASSLGGPVIDTQYF. The CDR3 DNA reads as TGTGCCAGCAGCTTGGGAGGCCCTGTGATAGATACGCAGTATTTT.

This clonotype came up a few times. The chain uses TRBV24-1 and TRBJ2-6; D remains ambiguous. Germline V gene sequence: CDR1 KGHDR, CDR2 SFDVKD. V was shortened by 6 bases and J by 1 base, with 15 bases between the two germline ends. The CDR3 sequence is 17 residues long. CDR3 region: CATSPGLFRSGANVLTF. DNA of the CDR3: TGTGCCACCAGTCCGGGCCTCTTCAGGTCTGGGGCCAACGTCCTGACTTTC.